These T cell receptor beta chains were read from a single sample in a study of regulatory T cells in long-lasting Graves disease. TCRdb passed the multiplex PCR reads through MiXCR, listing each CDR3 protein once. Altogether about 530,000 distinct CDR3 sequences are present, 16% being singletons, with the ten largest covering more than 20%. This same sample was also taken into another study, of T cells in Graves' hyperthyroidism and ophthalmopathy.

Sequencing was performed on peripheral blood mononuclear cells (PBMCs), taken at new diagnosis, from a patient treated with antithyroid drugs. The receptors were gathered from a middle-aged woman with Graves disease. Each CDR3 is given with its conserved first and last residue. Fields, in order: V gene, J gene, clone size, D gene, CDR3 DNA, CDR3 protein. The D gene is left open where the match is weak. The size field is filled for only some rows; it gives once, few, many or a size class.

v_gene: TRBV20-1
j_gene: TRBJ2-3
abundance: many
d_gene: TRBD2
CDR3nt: TGCAGTGCTAGGACTAGCGGGGAGAGAGATACGCAGTATTTT
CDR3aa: CSARTSGERDTQYF

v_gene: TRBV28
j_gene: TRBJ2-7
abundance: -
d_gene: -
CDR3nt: TGTGCCAGCAACCCAAAGAGCTCCTACGAGCAGTACTTC
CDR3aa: CASNPKSSYEQYF

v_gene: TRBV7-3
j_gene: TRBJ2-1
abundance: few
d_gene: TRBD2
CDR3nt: TGTGCCAGCAGCTTCTACCCCCAGACGACTAGCGGGGAGCACAATGAGCAGTTCTTC
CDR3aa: CASSFYPQTTSGEHNEQFF

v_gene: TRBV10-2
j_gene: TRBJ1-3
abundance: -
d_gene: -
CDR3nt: TGCGCCAGCAGTGAGTCGTTGGGAAACACCATATATTTT
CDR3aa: CASSESLGNTIYF

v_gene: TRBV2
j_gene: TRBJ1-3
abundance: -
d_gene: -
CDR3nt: TGTGCCAGCAGGAGGAGTGGGGGAGGATCTGGAAACACCATATATTTT
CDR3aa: CASRRSGGGSGNTIYF

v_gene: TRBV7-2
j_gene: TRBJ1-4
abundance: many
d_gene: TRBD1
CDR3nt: TGTGCCAGCAGCCTCCAGACAGGGACTAATGAAAAACTGTTTTTT
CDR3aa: CASSLQTGTNEKLFF

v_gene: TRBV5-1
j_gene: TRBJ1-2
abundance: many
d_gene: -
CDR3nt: TGTGCCAGCAGCTTGAACAGCCTGATGGATGGCTACACCTTC
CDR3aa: CASSLNSLMDGYTF

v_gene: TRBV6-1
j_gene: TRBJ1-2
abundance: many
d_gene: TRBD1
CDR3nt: TGTGCCAGCAGTCAGAACAGGGGGCGCTTGTTGGGCTACACCTTC
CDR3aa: CASSQNRGRLLGYTF

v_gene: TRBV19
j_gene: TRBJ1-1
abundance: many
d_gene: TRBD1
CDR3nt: TGTGCCAGTAGGAGGGACAGGGTGAACACTGAAGCTTTCTTT
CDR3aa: CASRRDRVNTEAFF

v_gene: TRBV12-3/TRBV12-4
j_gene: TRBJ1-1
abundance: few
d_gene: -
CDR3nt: TGTGCCAGCAGTCTCGGGGGTCCGGGCACTGAAGCTTTCTTT
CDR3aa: CASSLGGPGTEAFF

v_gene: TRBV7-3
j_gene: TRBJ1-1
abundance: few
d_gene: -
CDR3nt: TGTGCCAGCAGCCCTCGGTCGACAGATGAAGCTTTCTTT
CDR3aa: CASSPRSTDEAFF

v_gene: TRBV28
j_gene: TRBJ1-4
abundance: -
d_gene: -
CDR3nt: TGTGCCAGCAGCACATCACCTGCAACTAATGAAAAACTGTTTTTT
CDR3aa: CASSTSPATNEKLFF

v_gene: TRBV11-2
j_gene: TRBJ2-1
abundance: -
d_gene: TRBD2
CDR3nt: TGTGCCAGCAGCGCAGGCGCGGGGGGGGGGGCATACAATGAGCAGTTCTTC
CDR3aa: CASSAGAGGGAYNEQFF

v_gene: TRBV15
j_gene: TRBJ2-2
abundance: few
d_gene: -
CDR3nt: TGTGCCACCAGCAGGGGGGAAGCGGAGCTGTTTTTT
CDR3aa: CATSRGEAELFF

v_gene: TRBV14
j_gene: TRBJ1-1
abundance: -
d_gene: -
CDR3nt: TGTGCCAGCAGCCAAGGGAGAAGAATTTACACTGAAGCTTTCTTT
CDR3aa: CASSQGRRIYTEAFF

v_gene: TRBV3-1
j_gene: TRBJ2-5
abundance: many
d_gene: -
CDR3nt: TGTGCCAGCAGCCAATGGATAGAGACCCAGTACTTC
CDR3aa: CASSQWIETQYF

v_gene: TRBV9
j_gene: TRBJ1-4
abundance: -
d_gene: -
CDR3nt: TGTGCCAGCAGCTCTGGACGGTCGGCTAATGAAAAACTGTTTTTT
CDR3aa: CASSSGRSANEKLFF

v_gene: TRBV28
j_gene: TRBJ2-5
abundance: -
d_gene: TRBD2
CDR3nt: TGTGCCAGCAGCCCCGGGGGGGGCGAGGAGACCCAGTACTTC
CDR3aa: CASSPGGGEETQYF

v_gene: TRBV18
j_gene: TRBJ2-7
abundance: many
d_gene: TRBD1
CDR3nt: TGTGCCAGCTCTGGACAGGGTGAGGGCGAGCAGTACTTC
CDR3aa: CASSGQGEGEQYF

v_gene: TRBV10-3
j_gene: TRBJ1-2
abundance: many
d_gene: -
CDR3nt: TGTGCCATCAGGGTTGAACAGGGCGGCTATGGCTACACCTTC
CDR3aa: CAIRVEQGGYGYTF

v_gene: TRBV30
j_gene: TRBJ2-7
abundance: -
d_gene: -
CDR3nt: TGTGCCTGCGAACATTCCTACGAGCAGTACTTC
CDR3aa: CACEHSYEQYF

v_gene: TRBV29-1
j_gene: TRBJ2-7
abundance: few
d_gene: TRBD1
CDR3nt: TGCAGCGCGGCTTCCGGGACAGGGGTAGGCGAGCAGTACTTC
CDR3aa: CSAASGTGVGEQYF

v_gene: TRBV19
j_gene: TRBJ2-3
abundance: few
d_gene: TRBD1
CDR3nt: TGTGCCAGTAGTATCTCCGGGACAGGGGTTGTTACGCAGTATTTT
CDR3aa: CASSISGTGVVTQYF

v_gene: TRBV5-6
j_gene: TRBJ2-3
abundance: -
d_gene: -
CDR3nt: TGTGCCAGCAGCTTGAACTACCTAGATACGCAGTATTTT
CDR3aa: CASSLNYLDTQYF

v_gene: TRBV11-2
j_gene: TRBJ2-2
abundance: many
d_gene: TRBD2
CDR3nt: TGTGCCAGCAGCTTGTTGACTAGCGGGGCGACCGGGGAGCTGTTTTTT
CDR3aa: CASSLLTSGATGELFF

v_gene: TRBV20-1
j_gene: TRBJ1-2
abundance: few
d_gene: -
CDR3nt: TGCAGTGCTAGACTTACGCAGGGCTATGGCTACACCTTC
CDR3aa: CSARLTQGYGYTF

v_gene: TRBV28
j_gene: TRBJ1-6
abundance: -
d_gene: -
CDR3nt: TGTGCCAGCAGTTCCCCGGGACCGAGTTATAATTCCCCCCTCCACTTT
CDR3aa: CASSSPGPSYNSPLHF

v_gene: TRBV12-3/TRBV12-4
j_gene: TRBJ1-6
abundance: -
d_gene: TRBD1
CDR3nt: TGTGCCAGCAGTCCTCGACAGGGTTATTCACCCCTCCACTTT
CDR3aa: CASSPRQGYSPLHF

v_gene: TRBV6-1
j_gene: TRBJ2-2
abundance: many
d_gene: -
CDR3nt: TGTGCCAGCAGTGAAGAGGGTAGTCGAACCGGGGAGCTGTTTTTT
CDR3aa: CASSEEGSRTGELFF

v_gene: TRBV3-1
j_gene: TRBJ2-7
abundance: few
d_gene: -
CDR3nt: TGTGCCAGCAGCCAAGCCCGGACAGAAGAGCAGTACTTC
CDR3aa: CASSQARTEEQYF

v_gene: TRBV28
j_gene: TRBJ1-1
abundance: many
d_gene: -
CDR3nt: TGTGCCAGCAGTCCCGGACAGTACACTGAAGCTTTCTTT
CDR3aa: CASSPGQYTEAFF

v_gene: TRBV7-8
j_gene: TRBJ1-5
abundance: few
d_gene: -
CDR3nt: TGTGCCAGCAGCTTAGGGCCGACAATCTATAGCAATCAGCCCCAGCATTTT
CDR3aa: CASSLGPTIYSNQPQHF

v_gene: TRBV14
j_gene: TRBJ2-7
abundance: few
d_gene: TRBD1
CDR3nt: TGTGCCAGCAGTACACAGGGGGTCGAGCAGTACTTC
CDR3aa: CASSTQGVEQYF

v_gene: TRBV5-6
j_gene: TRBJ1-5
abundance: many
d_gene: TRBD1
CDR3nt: TGTGCCAGCAGCTTGAGCCCTACAGGGGGTCAGCCCCAGCATTTT
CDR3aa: CASSLSPTGGQPQHF

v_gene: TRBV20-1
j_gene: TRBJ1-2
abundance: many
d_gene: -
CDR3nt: TGCAGTGCTAGAGAGGGGGGGGCAGGGGACTATGGCTACACCTTC
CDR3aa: CSAREGGAGDYGYTF

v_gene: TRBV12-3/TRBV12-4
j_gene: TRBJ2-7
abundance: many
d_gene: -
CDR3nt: TGTGCCAGCAGTTCCCCGGGGGCTCCCTACGAGCAGTACTTC
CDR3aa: CASSSPGAPYEQYF

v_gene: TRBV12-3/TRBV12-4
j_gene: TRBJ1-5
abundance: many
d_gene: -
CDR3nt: TGTGCCAGCAGTTTAGCGCTGGGGAATAATCAGCCCCAGCATTTT
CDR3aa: CASSLALGNNQPQHF

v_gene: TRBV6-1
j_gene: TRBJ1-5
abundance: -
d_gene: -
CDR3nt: TGTGCCAGCATCCAGGGGCAGGGGATCGGGACCCAGCATTTT
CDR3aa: CASIQGQGIGTQHF

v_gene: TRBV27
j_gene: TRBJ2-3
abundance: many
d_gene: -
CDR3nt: TGTGCCACCTCTCAGTCAGATACGCAGTATTTT
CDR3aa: CATSQSDTQYF

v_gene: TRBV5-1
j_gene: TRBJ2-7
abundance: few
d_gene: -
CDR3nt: TGCGCCAGCAGCCAAGAGACCCCAGGGCAAATCGCTATAACCAGGGCCGACGAGCAGTACTTC
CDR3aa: CASSQETPGQIAITRADEQYF

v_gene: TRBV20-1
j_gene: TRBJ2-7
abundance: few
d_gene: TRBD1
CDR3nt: TGCAGTGCTAGCCTTACGGGACAGGGGATTGTCGAGCAGTACTTC
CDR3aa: CSASLTGQGIVEQYF

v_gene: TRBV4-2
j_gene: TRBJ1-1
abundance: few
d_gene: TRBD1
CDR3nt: TGTGCCAGCAGCCAAGAGACAGGGGTGAACACTGAAGCTTTCTTT
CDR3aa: CASSQETGVNTEAFF

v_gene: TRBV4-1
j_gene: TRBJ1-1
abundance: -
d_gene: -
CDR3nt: TGCGCCAGCAGCCAAGATTCGGGGATAACGAGCACTGAAGCTTTCTTT
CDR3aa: CASSQDSGITSTEAFF

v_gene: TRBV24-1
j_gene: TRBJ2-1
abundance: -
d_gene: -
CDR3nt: TGTGCCACCAGCAGGTTGTATGAGCAGTTCTTC
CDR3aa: CATSRLYEQFF

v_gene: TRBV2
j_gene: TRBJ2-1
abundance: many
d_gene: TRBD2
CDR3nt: TGTGCCAGCAGTGAAGCGCGCGGGGGGGTAGGGGAGCAGTTCTTC
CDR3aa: CASSEARGGVGEQFF

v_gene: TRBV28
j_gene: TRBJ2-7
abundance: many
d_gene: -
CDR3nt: TGTGCCAGCAGTTTACTGGGCCACCCTTACGAGCAGTACTTC
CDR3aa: CASSLLGHPYEQYF

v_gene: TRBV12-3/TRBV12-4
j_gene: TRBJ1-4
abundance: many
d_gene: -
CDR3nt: TGTGCCAGCAGTTTACTTTTAGGGGCTAATGAAAAACTGTTTTTT
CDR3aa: CASSLLLGANEKLFF

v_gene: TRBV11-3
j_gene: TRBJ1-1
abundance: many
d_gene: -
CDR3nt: TGTGCCAGCAGCCCAGCAAATTGGGGGGGCACTGAAGCTTTCTTT
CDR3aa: CASSPANWGGTEAFF

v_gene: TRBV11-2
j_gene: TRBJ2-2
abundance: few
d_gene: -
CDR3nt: TGTGCCAGCAGCTTAGTATCCCCTAGGTCGGACACCGGGGAGCTGTTTTTT
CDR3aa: CASSLVSPRSDTGELFF

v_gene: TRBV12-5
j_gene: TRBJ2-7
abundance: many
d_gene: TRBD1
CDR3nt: TGTGCTAGTGGCCCAGGGCAGGGGGCACACGAGCAGTACTTC
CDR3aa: CASGPGQGAHEQYF

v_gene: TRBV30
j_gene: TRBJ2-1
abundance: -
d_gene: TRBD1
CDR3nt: TGTGCCTGGAGTATAGGGGGCTATGAGCAGTTCTTC
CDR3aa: CAWSIGGYEQFF

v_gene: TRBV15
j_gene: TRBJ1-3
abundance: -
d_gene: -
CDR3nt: TGTGCCACCAGCAGAGAACAGGCTCAGCGGGAGAGACGAAGAAACACCATATATTTT
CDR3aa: CATSREQAQRERRRNTIYF

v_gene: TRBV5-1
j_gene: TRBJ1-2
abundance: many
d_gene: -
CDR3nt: TGCGCCAGCAGCTTGGTTCCAGGGAAGGACTATGGCTACACCTTC
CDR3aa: CASSLVPGKDYGYTF

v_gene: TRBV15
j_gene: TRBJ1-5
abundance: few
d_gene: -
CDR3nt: TGTGCCACCAGGGGGCCAAACGGGGGTCGGCCCCAGCATTTT
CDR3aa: CATRGPNGGRPQHF

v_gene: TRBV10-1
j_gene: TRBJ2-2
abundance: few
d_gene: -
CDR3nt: TGCGCCAGCAGTGAGATAGGGGGAAACTCCGGGGAGCTGTTTTTT
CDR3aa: CASSEIGGNSGELFF

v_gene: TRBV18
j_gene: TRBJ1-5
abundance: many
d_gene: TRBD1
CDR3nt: TGTGCCAGCTCGACAGGGGCCAACAATCAGCCCCAGCATTTT
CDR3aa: CASSTGANNQPQHF

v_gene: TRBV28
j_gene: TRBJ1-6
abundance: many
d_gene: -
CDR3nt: TGTGCCAGCAGTCTCTACAGGAGCTCCTATAATTCACCCCTCCACTTT
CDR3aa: CASSLYRSSYNSPLHF

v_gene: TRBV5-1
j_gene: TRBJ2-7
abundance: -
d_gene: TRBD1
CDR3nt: TGCGCCAGCAGCTGGGACCGGGACAGGGCATCGGGGTCCTACGAGCAGTACTTC
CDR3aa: CASSWDRDRASGSYEQYF

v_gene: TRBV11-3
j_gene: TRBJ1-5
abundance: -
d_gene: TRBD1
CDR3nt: TGTGCCAGCAGCAGGAGACAGGGGTTAAGCAATCAGCCCCAGCATTTT
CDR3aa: CASSRRQGLSNQPQHF